This record concerns one T cell receptor (beta chain) sequence. This sample stems from a study of T-cell reconstitution after alpha-beta-depleted transplantation in children. Unique molecular identifiers featured in how the TCRbeta library was prepared. TCRdb itself ran the PCR reads through MiXCR, one entry per CDR3 protein. Of roughly 500,000 distinct CDR3 sequences in the sample, roughly a tenth were seen once. This TCR was sampled from a child under 10 years old with inherited bone marrow failure, due to receive a stem cell transplant. The source was PBMCs, collected before TCRalphabeta/CD19-depleted stem cell transplant.

For the CDR3, the DNA is TGTGCCAGCAGCCTTAGCGGGCCGATGGTCGAGCAGTACTTC. Translated, it gives CASSLSGPMVEQYF. This chain uses TRBV7-9 with TRBJ2-7, with 7 positions matching TRBD2. Looked up from germline, CDR1 is SEHNR and CDR2 is FQNEAQ (reference sequence). The CDR3 is 14 residues long. The V segment lost 5 bases and the J segment 6 bases; nucleotides outside the gene matches: 10.